These T cell receptor beta chains were read from a single sample in a study of OX40 agonist ivuxolimab in advanced cancers. Clones were sequenced by immunoSEQ multiplex PCR, and TCRdb holds only the in-frame ones, with some missing. The sample records about 94,000 clones, around nine tenths being singletons. The input for sequencing was CD4+ or CD8+ T cells sorted from blood, taken in a trial of the OX40 agonist ivuxolimab. The receptors come from an adult with an advanced solid tumor such as melanoma, head and neck, liver or kidney cancer. Both conserved end residues are part of each CDR3. D genes are given only for firm matches.

TRBD1 TRBJ1-4 TRBV10-3 14 TGTGCCATCAGGGAGACAGGGAATGGAGAAAAACTGTTTTTT CAIRETGNGEKLFF
TRBD1 TRBJ2-7 TRBV13 16 TGTGCCAGCAGCTTGGGACAGGGGATGGGTCTCTACGAGCAGTACTTC CASSLGQGMGLYEQYF
NA TRBJ2-7 TRBV11-2 12 TGTGCCAGCAGCTCCGCAGGGGTGACGATCATTTTC CASSSAGVTIIF
NA TRBJ1-6 TRBV7-7 15 TGTGCTAGCCGGTGGCAGTCCCATTACAATTCACCCCTCCACTTT CASRWQSHYNSPLHF
TRBD1 TRBJ1-1 TRBV30 13 TGTGCCTGGACGGACAGGAGGGGCACTGAAGCTTTCTTT CAWTDRRGTEAFF
TRBD1 TRBJ2-1 TRBV5-6 15 TGTGCCAGCAGCCCGGGACAGGGGGCGTACAATGAGCAGTTCTTC CASSPGQGAYNEQFF
TRBD2 TRBJ2-5 TRBV7-2 15 TGTGCCAGCAGCTTAGGCGGGGGTTACCAAGAGACCCAGTACTTC CASSLGGGYQETQYF
NA TRBJ1-5 TRBV30 15 TGTGCCTGGAGCGCTTTATTGTTCGGGGATCAGCCCCAGCATTTT CAWSALLFGDQPQHF
NA TRBJ2-3 TRBV18 14 TGTGCCAGCTCATTGACGGATAGCACAGATACGCAGTATTTT CASSLTDSTDTQYF
NA TRBJ1-5 TRBV28 12 TGTGCCAGCAGCTTACAGCATCAGCCCCAGCATTTT CASSLQHQPQHF
NA TRBJ2-6 TRBV4-1 18 TGCGCCAGCAGCCAAGACCTATGGGGGGCGGTAGGGGCCAACGTCCTGACTTTC CASSQDLWGAVGANVLTF
NA TRBJ2-2 TRBV2 17 TGTGCCACCTCTCCTCGAAGGACAGTAAGGGGGACCGGGGAGCTGTTTTTT CATSPRRTVRGTGELFF
NA TRBJ2-2 TRBV21-1 16 TGTGCAGCAATTCGGGACAGGGTAGCTGACACCGGGGAGCTGTTTTTT CAAIRDRVADTGELFF